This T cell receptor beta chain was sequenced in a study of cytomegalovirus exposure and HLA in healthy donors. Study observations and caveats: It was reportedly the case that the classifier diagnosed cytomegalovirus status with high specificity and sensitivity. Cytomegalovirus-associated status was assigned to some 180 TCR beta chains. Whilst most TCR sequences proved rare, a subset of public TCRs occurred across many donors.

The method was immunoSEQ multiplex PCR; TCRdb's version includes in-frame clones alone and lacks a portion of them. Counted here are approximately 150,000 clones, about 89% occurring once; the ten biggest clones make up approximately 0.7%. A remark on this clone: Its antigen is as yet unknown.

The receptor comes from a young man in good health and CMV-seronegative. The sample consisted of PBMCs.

CDR3 sequence: CASSEKEVAYNEQFF. The CDR3 nucleotides are TGCGCCAGCAGTGAGAAGGAAGTAGCGTACAATGAGCAGTTCTTC. The rearrangement uses TRBV10-1 and TRBJ2-1, with D possibly TRBD2 on 5 matching bases. Germline lookup yields CDR1 WNHNN and CDR2 SYGVQD (reference sequence). Trimming pared 2 bases from V and 4 bases from J, leaving 12 bases between. This CDR3 contains 15 residues.